A selection of T cell receptor beta chains follows, all from one sample in a study of blood T cell repertoires in COVID-19. Profiled with immunoSEQ multiplex PCR; TCRdb holds only in-frame clones, not every one. The data show some 170,000 clones, around 76% seen once. The sample comprised peripheral blood. Receptors originate from a woman aged 70-85 years with acute or convalescent COVID-19. Both conserved end residues are part of each CDR3. The order of the fields is clone size, V gene, D gene, J gene, CDR3 protein, CDR3 DNA. The D gene is left open where the match is weak. Size tells how often a clone was seen (once, few, many) or the class of an expanded clone, and some rows leave it out.

>-|TRBV14|TRBD1|TRBJ1-5
CASRGQGDSNQPQHF
TGTGCCAGCAGGGGACAGGGTGATAGCAATCAGCCCCAGCATTTT
>-|TRBV28|TRBD2|TRBJ2-7
CASSFTAGPSYEQYF
TGTGCCAGCAGTTTCACAGCGGGACCATCCTACGAGCAGTACTTC
>few|TRBV6-6|-|TRBJ1-1
CASSYSAVPEAFF
TGTGCCAGCAGTTACTCGGCGGTCCCTGAAGCTTTCTTT
>-|TRBV5-6|-|TRBJ2-1
CASSLGGGLSLGDEQFF
TGTGCCAGCAGCTTGGGGGGAGGACTTTCCCTAGGGGATGAGCAGTTCTTC
>once|TRBV19|TRBD2|TRBJ2-4
CASSDGLAGDKNIQYF
TGTGCCAGTAGTGACGGACTAGCGGGGGACAAAAACATTCAGTACTTC
>-|TRBV27|-|TRBJ1-5
CASSFGPSIPQHF
TGTGCCAGCAGTTTTGGGCCCAGCATCCCCCAGCATTTT
>-|TRBV30|-|TRBJ2-6
CAWSPWGFGANVLTF
TGTGCCTGGAGTCCCTGGGGCTTTGGGGCCAACGTCCTGACTTTC
>-|TRBV4-2|TRBD2|TRBJ2-3
CASSQDGASGDTQYF
TGTGCCAGCAGCCAAGATGGGGCTAGCGGAGATACGCAGTATTTT
>-|TRBV14|TRBD1|TRBJ2-7
CASQSEPRRTGGEEQYF
TGTGCCAGCCAGTCTGAACCCCGACGGACAGGGGGCGAGGAGCAGTACTTC
>-|TRBV5-4|-|TRBJ2-1
CASSGPARGEQFF
TGTGCCAGCAGCGGGCCCGCCCGGGGAGAGCAGTTCTTC
>-|TRBV27|-|TRBJ1-6
CASSLFSGRPLHF
TGTGCCAGCAGTTTATTTTCAGGGCGCCCCCTCCACTTT
>-|TRBV11-1|-|TRBJ1-2
CASSQTRGTKGYTF
TGTGCCAGCAGCCAAACGAGGGGGACGAAAGGCTACACCTTC
>-|TRBV7-3|-|TRBJ1-6
CASSLNAGDNSPLHF
TGTGCCAGCAGCTTAAACGCAGGGGATAATTCACCCCTCCACTTT
>once|TRBV4-3|-|TRBJ1-2
CASSQDLTGPYARGYTF
TGCGCCAGCAGCCAAGATCTAACAGGGCCATACGCACGTGGCTACACCTTC
>few|TRBV7-9|-|TRBJ1-2
CASSLDRQEGYGYTF
TGTGCCAGCAGCTTAGACCGGCAGGAGGGGTATGGCTACACCTTC
>-|TRBV18|-|TRBJ1-3
CASSPNQGSSGNTIYF
TGTGCCAGCTCACCGAATCAGGGAAGCTCTGGAAACACCATATATTTT
>-|TRBV7-9|TRBD2|TRBJ2-3
CASSPFGAGAADTQYF
TGTGCCAGCAGCCCATTTGGAGCGGGAGCGGCAGATACGCAGTATTTT
>-|TRBV4-3|-|TRBJ1-2
CASSQDLSRDGYTF
TGCGCCAGCAGCCAAGATCTGAGTCGTGATGGCTACACCTTC
>-|TRBV12-2|-|TRBJ2-7
CASRLGDRGWEQYF
TGTGCAAGTCGCTTAGGGGACAGGGGGTGGGAGCAGTACTTC
>once|TRBV6-4|-|TRBJ2-7
CASSDPLTGTSDEQYF
TGTGCCAGCAGTGACCCTTTAACAGGGACGAGCGACGAGCAGTACTTC
>-|TRBV14|TRBD2|TRBJ2-7
CASSGARLAGVEQYF
TGTGCCAGCAGCGGGGCGCGTCTAGCGGGAGTAGAGCAGTACTTC
>-|TRBV15|TRBD1|TRBJ1-6
CATSRPGTDNSPLHF
TGTGCCACCAGCAGACCCGGGACAGATAATTCACCCCTCCACTTT
>-|TRBV19|-|TRBJ2-2
CASSIEATSAGELFF
TGTGCCAGTAGTATAGAGGCGACATCTGCCGGGGAGCTGTTTTTT
>once|TRBV29-1|TRBD1|TRBJ2-7
CSVVSMGQGRWEQYF
TGCAGCGTTGTCTCAATGGGACAGGGGAGATGGGAGCAGTACTTC
>few|TRBV7-2|TRBD1|TRBJ2-7
CASSDRGSSYEQYF
TGTGCCAGCAGTGACAGGGGGAGCTCCTACGAGCAGTACTTC
>-|TRBV15|TRBD2|TRBJ2-1
CATSSGLAGGYNEQFF
TGTGCCACCAGCAGTGGACTAGCGGGGGGGTACAATGAGCAGTTCTTC
>-|TRBV4-1|-|TRBJ1-4
CASSLDRQGYEKLFF
TGCGCCAGCAGCCTAGATCGGCAGGGATACGAAAAACTGTTTTTT
>few|TRBV7-9|TRBD2|TRBJ2-7
CASSLAETSGRVYEQYF
TGTGCCAGCAGCTTAGCGGAGACTAGCGGGAGGGTGTACGAGCAGTACTTC
>-|TRBV7-3|-|TRBJ1-1
CASSVAPNTEAFF
TGTGCCAGCAGCGTAGCACCGAACACTGAAGCTTTCTTT
>-|TRBV2|TRBD2|TRBJ2-2
CASSLGGFTGELFF
TGTGCCAGCTCCTTGGGGGGGTTCACCGGGGAGCTGTTTTTT
>-|TRBV5-1|-|TRBJ2-3
CASSLETAPDTQYF
TGCGCCAGCAGCTTGGAGACTGCCCCAGATACGCAGTATTTT
>-|TRBV6-5|TRBD1|TRBJ1-4
CASNRDRANEKLFF
TGTGCCAGCAACCGAGACAGGGCTAATGAAAAACTGTTTTTT
>-|TRBV7-9|TRBD1|TRBJ1-1
CASMDRGRGTEAFF
TGTGCCAGCATGGACAGGGGCCGGGGCACTGAAGCTTTCTTT
>-|TRBV29-1|TRBD1|TRBJ2-5
CSTKTGTVETQYF
TGCAGCACCAAGACCGGGACAGTAGAGACCCAGTACTTC
>-|TRBV7-2|-|TRBJ1-6
CASRGGYNSPLHF
TGTGCCAGCAGAGGCGGTTATAATTCACCCCTCCACTTT
>-|TRBV12-3/TRBV12-4|-|TRBJ2-5
CASSRQSSETQYF
TGTGCCAGCAGCAGACAGTCATCGGAGACCCAGTACTTC
>-|TRBV5-1|TRBD1|TRBJ2-3
CASSLQGASPDTQYF
TGCGCCAGCAGCTTACAGGGGGCGAGCCCAGATACGCAGTATTTT
>-|TRBV19|TRBD2|TRBJ2-1
CASTQMASGYNEQFF
TGTGCCAGTACCCAGATGGCTAGCGGCTACAATGAGCAGTTCTTC
>-|TRBV5-1|TRBD1|TRBJ2-7
CASASIQGARNEQYF
TGCGCCAGCGCCTCTATACAGGGGGCTCGGAACGAGCAGTACTTC
>-|TRBV9|-|TRBJ1-1
CASSVAESTEAFF
TGTGCCAGCAGCGTAGCAGAAAGCACTGAAGCTTTCTTT
>-|TRBV30|-|TRBJ1-2
CALEPRDRHYGYTF
TGTGCTCTAGAACCCCGCGACAGGCACTATGGCTACACCTTC
>-|TRBV30|TRBD2|TRBJ2-3
CAWSKGLAGNTDTQYF
TGTGCCTGGAGTAAGGGACTAGCGGGAAACACAGATACGCAGTATTTT
>-|TRBV6-6|-|TRBJ2-6
CASSHREPGANVLTF
TGTGCCAGCAGTCACCGGGAACCTGGGGCCAACGTCCTGACTTTC
>-|TRBV27|-|TRBJ1-6
CASSFKGAGVFAPLHF
TGTGCCAGCAGTTTTAAAGGGGCAGGGGTCTTTGCACCCCTCCACTTT
>-|TRBV29-1|-|TRBJ1-2
CSVDGGHYGYTF
TGCAGCGTCGACGGAGGACACTATGGCTACACCTTC
>-|TRBV11-2|TRBD1|TRBJ2-3
CASSPGQSTDTQYF
TGTGCCAGCAGCCCGGGACAGTCCACAGATACGCAGTATTTT
>-|TRBV29-1|TRBD1|TRBJ1-4
CSAGDRANEKLFF
TGCAGCGCCGGGGACAGGGCGAATGAAAAACTGTTTTTT
>-|TRBV6-2/TRBV6-3|TRBD2|TRBJ2-3
CASSYTGLAGFSTDTQYF
TGTGCCAGCAGTTATACTGGACTAGCGGGGTTCTCCACAGATACGCAGTATTTT
>-|TRBV5-1|TRBD1|TRBJ1-2
CASSVAHRGTVYGYTF
TGCGCCAGCAGCGTAGCCCACAGGGGGACTGTCTATGGCTACACCTTC
>-|TRBV4-2|TRBD1|TRBJ1-5
CASSQTDRENNQPQHF
TGTGCCAGCAGCCAAACGGACAGGGAGAACAATCAGCCCCAGCATTTT
>-|TRBV10-2|-|TRBJ2-5
CASSVSKETQYF
TGCGCCAGCAGTGTTTCAAAAGAGACCCAGTACTTC
>-|TRBV27|TRBD1|TRBJ1-5
CASSQTSTGLENQPQHF
TGTGCCAGCAGCCAAACCTCGACAGGGTTAGAGAATCAGCCCCAGCATTTT